One sample yielded the 27 T cell receptor beta chains listed below, sequenced in a study of shared clonotypes between healthy human individuals. The assay was immunoSEQ multiplex PCR, and TCRdb's table has in-frame clones only and misses some. Among 2,500,000 or so clones listed, around 93% were seen once. The sequencing sample was made of naive CD4+ T cells from PBMCs. Subset in this sample: CD45RA+ positively selected. The receptors derive from a man aged 18 to 30 in good health. Some clones in this sample may be carry-over from other donors' samples.

This chain joins TRBV4-2 and TRBJ2-5; 8 bases are shared with TRBD1. J lost 5 bases, V lost 7 bases, and 12 bases had no gene match. Germline lookup yields CDR1 LGHNA and CDR2 YNFKEQ. CDR3 length: 15 amino acids. The CDR3 region is CASTQGAPRGETQYF. The CDR3 bases are TGTGCCAGCACGCAGGGGGCGCCCCGGGGGGAGACCCAGTACTTC.

The chain carries TRBV7-2 and TRBJ2-1; D might be TRBD2 (5 bases). Trimming removed 2 bases from V and 2 bases from J, with 10 bases in between. Germline V lookup: CDR1 SGHTA, CDR2 FQGNSA. The CDR3 consists of 15 residues. In DNA, the CDR3 is TGTGCCAGCAGCTTATATCCAGCGGCCTACAATGAGCAGTTCTTC. Protein sequence: CASSLYPAAYNEQFF. The full variable domain, with the rest looked up from reference TRBV7-2 and TRBJ2-1, is GAGVSQSPSNKVTEKGKDVELRCDPISGHTALYWYRQSLGQGLEFLIYFQGNSAPDKSGLPSDRFSAERTGGSVSTLTIQRTQQEDSAVYLCASSLYPAAYNEQFFGPGTRLTVL.

The genes are TRBV5-1 and TRBJ2-2; 7 nucleotides align to TRBD2. The length of the CDR3 is 16 residues. With 4 bases clipped from V and 2 bases from J, the junction kept 8 bases outside the gene matches. Germline-derived CDR1 and CDR2 are SGHRS and YFSETQ. CDR3 sequence (DNA): TGCGCCAGCAGCCGTCTATCGGGAGGAAACACCGGGGAGCTGTTTTTT. It translates to CASSRLSGGNTGELFF. The complete variable domain, with remaining parts taken from reference TRBV5-1 and TRBJ2-2, reads KAGVTQTPRYLIKTRGQQVTLSCSPISGHRSVSWYQQTPGQGLQFLFEYFSETQRNKGNFPGRFSGRQFSNSRSEMNVSTLELGDSALYLCASSRLSGGNTGELFFGEGSRLTVL.

On this clone: One end of the junction is discordant with germline, which a read error may explain. The chain employs TRBV5-8 and TRBJ2-1; 8 bases fit TRBD2. The CDR3 extends over 16 amino acids. CDR1 SGHTS and CDR2 YDEGEE come from the germline V gene. CDR3 amino acids: CASSLGGLAGYNEQFF. The CDR3 coding sequence is TGTGCCAGCAGTTTGGGGGGGCTAGCGGGCTACAATGAGCAGTTCTTC.

This chain links TRBV28 with TRBJ1-2; no clear D gene. V shed 2 bases and J shed 8 bases, with 18 bases lying between them. CDR1 is MDHEN and CDR2 is SYDVKM in the germline V gene. The CDR3 covers 15 residues. The CDR3: CASSLVGSLLRGYTF. The CDR3 nucleotides read TGTGCCAGCAGTTTAGTCGGCAGCCTCCTTAGAGGCTACACCTTC.

With respect to this clone: Other DNA variants within this sample encode the same CDR3. The chain couples TRBV20-1 to TRBJ1-4, with D possibly TRBD1 on 6 matching bases. Germline CDR1 reads DFQATT; CDR2 reads SNEGSKA (reference sequence). Deletions cut 6 bases from V and 5 bases from J, with 7 bases between. This CDR3 comprises 11 residues. In DNA, the CDR3 is TGCAGTGCCAGGGGAAATGAAAAACTGTTTTTT. It encodes CSARGNEKLFF.

This rearrangement joins TRBV6-5 to TRBJ2-7; 10 bases align to TRBD2. CDR1 and CDR2 (germline): MNHEY, SVGAGI. CDR3 length equals 16 residues. Unmatched junction bases numbered 4, after V lost 0 bases and J lost 2 bases. In DNA form, the CDR3 reads TGTGCCAGCAGTTACTCTTTGCTAGCGGGAGCCTACGAGCAGTACTTC. Residues: CASSYSLLAGAYEQYF.

The chain employs TRBV23-1 and TRBJ1-4; D not resolved. TRBV23-1 falls under the ORF class, with uncertain function. The CDR3 runs 16 residues. V lost 0 bases to trimming and J lost 3 bases, with 11 bases between them. The CDR3 sequence: CASSQSSASSNEKLFF. The DNA for the CDR3 is TGCGCCAGCAGTCAATCGAGCGCTTCCTCTAATGAAAAACTGTTTTTT.

The chain combines TRBV13 with TRBJ2-3, with 9 bases fitting TRBD2. Germline trimming cut 6 bases from V and 3 bases from J; bases unmatched to any gene: 7. The CDR3 has 15 residues. The germline V gene has CDR1 PRHDT and CDR2 FYEKMQ (reference sequence). The CDR3 DNA reads as TGTGCCAGCAGTATACTAGCGGGCCTAACAGATACGCAGTATTTT. It codes for CASSILAGLTDTQYF.

Turning to this clone: Other DNA sequences in the same sample also yield this CDR3. V gene TRBV11-3 combines with J gene TRBJ2-1; 11 bases map to TRBD2. Germline CDR1 reads SGHNT; CDR2 reads YENEEA. This CDR3 is 15 amino acids long. Trimming cost V 4 bases and J 2 bases; bases outside gene matches: 1. As DNA, the CDR3 is TGTGCCAGCAGCTCGGGACTAGCGGCCTACAATGAGCAGTTCTTC. It specifies CASSSGLAAYNEQFF.

V and J are TRBV23-1 and TRBJ1-1; D call uncertain. TRBV23-1 is noted as an ORF with a role that remains uncertain. Trimming removed 2 bases at V and 5 bases at J, with 15 bases between. This CDR3 spans 15 amino acids. CDR3 bases: TGCGCCAGCAGTCAAAATTCGGAGGGAGAAACTGAAGCTTTCTTT. Translated: CASSQNSEGETEAFF.

Regarding this clone: This may be a read error, as it is one base from a much larger clone. The genes are TRBV5-4 and TRBJ2-3; the D call may be TRBD1 or TRBD2 (5 bases each). V was trimmed by 3 bases and J by 2 bases, leaving 7 bases between them. The V gene's germline CDR1 is SGHNT and CDR2 YYREEE (reference sequence). The CDR3 length is 13 residues. The CDR3 DNA sequence: TGTGCCAGCAGCTGGGACCCCACAGATACGCAGTATTTT. Translated: CASSWDPTDTQYF.

This chain links TRBV28 with TRBJ1-4; 9 bases fit TRBD1. The V and J ends lost 11 bases and 1 base, in that order; junction bases with no gene match: 11. The CDR3 length is 16 residues. Germline lookup yields CDR1 MDHEN and CDR2 SYDVKM. The CDR3 sequence: CARGRQGVGTNEKLFF. In DNA, the CDR3 is TGTGCCCGCGGTCGACAGGGGGTCGGAACTAATGAAAAACTGTTTTTT.

The CDR3 DNA follows: TGCGCCAGCAGCCTCGCGTCTGGAGTTACCGATCCTCTCGGGGAGCTGTTTTTT. Amino acid sequence: CASSLASGVTDPLGELFF. The gene calls are TRBV5-1 and TRBJ2-2, with D unresolved. CDR3 length: 18 amino acids. Germline-derived CDR1 and CDR2 are SGHRS and YFSETQ. V lost 4 bases, J lost 7 bases, and 26 bases lay in between.

The J gene is TRBJ1-2, the V gene TRBV5-1, with 7 bases identical to TRBD1. CDR3 length: 14 amino acids. The V segment lost 0 bases and the J segment 6 bases; nucleotides outside the gene matches: 5. The germline CDR1 and CDR2 sequences are SGHRS and YFSETQ. The CDR3 DNA is TGCGCCAGCAGCTTGGCCCAGGGACAGAATGGCTACACCTTC. Protein sequence: CASSLAQGQNGYTF.

Notes on this clone: This CDR3 is also generated by other DNA sequences in the sample. This rearrangement joins TRBV5-4 to TRBJ2-5, with D unclear. The V end was cut by 0 bases, the J end by 1 base, with 7 bases between. Per germline, CDR1 SGHNT and CDR2 YYREEE (reference sequence). This CDR3 has 14 amino acids. The CDR3 nucleotides are TGTGCCAGCAGCTTGGTTGGCTCCCAAGAGACCCAGTACTTC. Amino acid sequence: CASSLVGSQETQYF.

The gene calls are TRBV28 and TRBJ2-7, with TRBD1 matching 10 bases. The junction had 5 bases not matched to a gene; V was cut back by 1 base and J by 2 bases. The CDR3 consists of 16 residues. Germline assignment: CDR1 MDHEN and CDR2 SYDVKM. The CDR3 region is CASSLLWDRGTYEQYF. In DNA, the CDR3 is TGTGCCAGCAGTTTATTATGGGACAGGGGAACCTACGAGCAGTACTTC. Using reference TRBV28 and TRBJ2-7 for the parts outside the CDR3, the full variable domain is DVKVTQSSRYLVKRTGEKVFLECVQDMDHENMFWYRQDPGLGLRLIYFSYDVKMKEKGDIPEGYSVSREKKERFSLILESASTNQTSMYLCASSLLWDRGTYEQYFGPGTRLTVT.

This chain uses TRBV28 with TRBJ2-6; 7 bases fit TRBD1. Germline values: CDR1 MDHEN, CDR2 SYDVKM. V lost 6 bases to trimming and J lost 10 bases; unmatched junction nucleotides: 15. This CDR3 comprises 16 residues. CDR3 residues: CASRQTGDPVVNVLTF. CDR3 in DNA: TGTGCCAGCAGACAAACAGGGGACCCCGTTGTTAACGTCCTGACTTTC.

The gene calls are TRBV2 and TRBJ2-1, with a tentative D call TRBD2 (6 bases). Deletions cut 7 bases from V and 3 bases from J, with 10 bases between. Per the germline V gene, CDR1 is SNHLY and CDR2 is FYNNEI. There are 13 residues in the CDR3. The CDR3 reads CASKGGIYNEQFF. DNA for the CDR3: TGTGCCAGCAAGGGCGGGATCTACAATGAGCAGTTCTTC.

The chain couples TRBV11-3 to TRBJ2-3, with D uncertain. V lost 8 bases and J 2 bases, leaving 5 bases between the germline ends. The germline V gene has CDR1 SGHNT and CDR2 YENEEA. This CDR3 has 11 amino acids. CDR3 coding DNA: TGTGCCAGCCCAGCCACAGATACGCAGTATTTT. Translation gives CASPATDTQYF.

This clone has a single count. The chain combines TRBV2 with TRBJ1-6, with D maybe TRBD1 (5 bases). Trimming removed 1 base at V and 8 bases at J, with 12 bases between. This CDR3 is built from 15 residues. In germline, CDR1 is SNHLY, CDR2 FYNNEI. CDR3 residues: CASSEGQGLYSPLHF. In DNA, the CDR3 is TGTGCCAGCAGTGAAGGGCAGGGCCTGTATTCACCCCTCCACTTT.

The J gene is TRBJ1-3, the V gene TRBV5-1; TRBD1 might be the D (6 bases). The germline V and J ends were trimmed by 4 bases and 4 bases, with 12 bases remaining between them. The CDR3 runs to 14 residues. Germline V CDR1 and CDR2: SGHRS, YFSETQ. This CDR3 is CASSTGKQGNTIYF. The CDR3 DNA reads as TGCGCCAGCAGCACAGGGAAACAAGGAAACACCATATATTTT.

V and J are TRBV2 and TRBJ1-5; 7 bases are shared with TRBD1. The CDR3 covers 14 residues. Trimming took 3 bases from V and 5 from J; bases not matched to a gene: 4. CDR1 is SNHLY, CDR2 FYNNEI, per germline. The CDR3 bases are TGTGCCAGCAGTGATAGGCAGGGGGATCAGCCCCAGCATTTT. Protein: CASSDRQGDQPQHF.

The sample holds one count of this clone. The chain has TRBV6-6 and TRBJ2-4; D ambiguous. With 4 bases removed from V and 7 bases from J, the gap between germline ends came to 14 bases. This CDR3 comprises 14 residues. In germline, CDR1 is MNHNY, CDR2 SVGAGI (reference sequence). The CDR3 DNA reads as TGTGCCAGCAGTTCCGAGACTGTAAGGAACATTCAGTACTTC. Its protein product is CASSSETVRNIQYF.

Regarding this clone: At the DNA level, this CDR3 is encoded by other sequences in the same sample as well. The chain has TRBV7-2 and TRBJ2-3; no clear D. The V end was cut by 5 bases, the J end by 4 bases, with 7 bases between. CDR3 size: 12 residues. From germline, CDR1 is SGHTA and CDR2 FQGNSA. This CDR3 is CASSPGPDTQYF. The CDR3 nucleotides are TGTGCCAGCAGCCCTGGGCCAGATACGCAGTATTTT.

The chain uses TRBV12-5 and TRBJ1-2, with 8 bases that match TRBD1. Germline V lookup: CDR1 LGHNT, CDR2 FRNRAP. The CDR3 covers 15 residues. J lost 4 bases, V lost 4 bases, and 8 bases had no gene match. The CDR3 DNA reads as TGTGCTAGTGGTTCAAGTTCGGGACAGGTCTATGGCTACACCTTC. This translates into CASGSSSGQVYGYTF.

Remarks on this clone: The same CDR3 arises from other DNA sequences in this sample as well. The chain recombines TRBV15 with TRBJ2-5; perhaps TRBD2 as D (6 bases). With 0 bases removed from V and 4 bases from J, the gap between germline ends came to 6 bases. The CDR3 runs to 13 residues. Germline V lookup: CDR1 LNHNV, CDR2 YYDKDF (reference sequence). The CDR3 region is CATSRDSGETQYF. CDR3 DNA sequence: TGTGCCACCAGCAGAGATAGCGGAGAGACCCAGTACTTC. Drawing the rest from reference TRBV15 and TRBJ2-5, the complete variable domain is DAMVIQNPRYQVTQFGKPVTLSCSQTLNHNVMYWYQQKSSQAPKLLFHYYDKDFNNEADTPDNFQSRRPNTSFCFLDIRSPGLGDTAMYLCATSRDSGETQYFGPGTRLLVL.